Each of the 14 T cell receptor beta chains below was sequenced from the same sample in a study of shared clonotypes between healthy human individuals. Here immunoSEQ multiplex PCR was the method, and the copy in TCRdb shows in-frame clones only, minus some. The data contain 550,000 to 600,000 clones, roughly 98% of them seen just once; the ten biggest clones take up 0.3%. Naive CD8 cells were CD45RO-negative, positively selected for CCR7, excluding terminally differentiated effector memory CD45RA+ cells. Sequenced input: naive CD8+ T cells sorted from blood. These receptors were collected from a man between 25 and 39 years old in good health.

CDR3 in amino acids: CASSGRDRSQGREKLFF. CDR3 in DNA: TGTGCCAGCAGTGGCCGGGACAGGTCCCAGGGTAGGGAAAAACTGTTTTTT. The chain recombines TRBV2 with TRBJ1-4; 8 bases agree with TRBD1. This CDR3 has 17 residues. Germline loops: CDR1 SNHLY, CDR2 FYNNEI. V lost 4 bases to trimming and J lost 8 bases; unmatched junction nucleotides: 15.

This chain links TRBV29-1 with TRBJ1-2; D uncertain. Between the trimmed V and J ends, which lost 1 base and 0 bases, there was a span of 18 bases. This CDR3 spans 17 amino acids. Germline V gene sequence: CDR1 SQVTM, CDR2 ANQGSEA. Here the CDR3 reads CSVEGRMKSLSNYGYTF. CDR3 sequence (DNA): TGCAGCGTTGAAGGACGGATGAAGTCCCTCTCTAACTATGGCTACACCTTC.

In nucleotides, the CDR3 is TGTGCCAGCAGAGCAGGGGGCACTGAAGCTTTCTTT. Translation: CASRAGGTEAFF. The V and J genes are TRBV7-9 and TRBJ1-1; 7 bases agree with TRBD1. CDR3 length: 12 residues. The V and J ends lost 6 bases and 4 bases, in that order; junction bases with no gene match: 2. Germline CDR1 reads SEHNR; CDR2 reads FQNEAQ (reference sequence).

V gene TRBV18 combines with J gene TRBJ2-3, with 12 bases matching TRBD2. V dropped 2 bases and J dropped 3; count of bases not matched to a gene: 12. Per germline, CDR1 KGHSH and CDR2 LQKENI. The CDR3 loop spans 19 amino acids. DNA for the CDR3: TGTGCCAGCTCACCAGAGTCTTGGACTAGCGGGATGGAGACAGATACGCAGTATTTT. This translates into CASSPESWTSGMETDTQYF.

For the CDR3, the DNA is TGTGCCAGCAGCACGTGGACTTCCCCCTCCTACAATGAGCAGTTCTTC. The encoded protein is CASSTWTSPSYNEQFF. The chain is built from TRBV7-9 and TRBJ2-1; tentative D call: TRBD2 (5 bases). Per germline, CDR1 SEHNR and CDR2 FQNEAQ (reference sequence). Trimming removed 5 bases at V and 0 bases at J, with 14 bases between. The CDR3 consists of 16 residues.

This chain links TRBV20-1 with TRBJ2-1; no reliable D call. CDR1 and CDR2 (germline): DFQATT, SNEGSKA (reference sequence). The CDR3 sequence is 10 residues long. The CDR3 DNA reads TGCAGCGCAGCAGACAATGAGCAGTTCTTC. Translated, it gives CSAADNEQFF.

This sequence joins TRBV27 and TRBJ2-7; 10 bases agree with TRBD1. CDR1 and CDR2 from the germline V gene are MNHEY and SMNVEV (reference sequence). The J segment lost 3 bases and the V segment lost 2 bases, leaving 7 bases of the junction unmatched. The CDR3 contains 16 residues. CDR3 coding DNA: TGTGCCAGCAGTTTAAGTACCGGGACAGGGGTCTACGAGCAGTACTTC. Its protein is CASSLSTGTGVYEQYF.

The gene calls are TRBV4-3 and TRBJ1-5; D is perhaps TRBD1 (6 bases). The germline CDR1 and CDR2 sequences are LGHNA and YSLEER. There are 14 residues in the CDR3. V shed 2 bases and J shed 5 bases, with 10 bases lying between them. This CDR3 is CASSQYRVDQPQHF. For the CDR3, the DNA is TGCGCCAGCAGCCAATACAGGGTTGATCAGCCCCAGCATTTT.

The V and J genes are TRBV9 and TRBJ2-7, with TRBD1 matching over 8 bases. Per germline, CDR1 SGDLS and CDR2 YYNGEE. The CDR3 length is 13 residues. The ends lost 7 bases at V and 5 bases at J; junction bases unmatched: 8. The CDR3 region is CASGRDRSDEQYF. CDR3 nucleotides: TGTGCCAGCGGCCGGGACAGGTCCGACGAGCAGTACTTC.

J is TRBJ1-2 and V is TRBV6-5; D may be TRBD1 (5 bases). V lost 8 bases and J 4 bases, leaving 8 bases between the germline ends. This CDR3 is built from 11 residues. Per the germline V gene, CDR1 is MNHEY and CDR2 is SVGAGI. The CDR3 here is CASGGVYGYTF. The CDR3 nucleotides read TGTGCCAGCGGGGGAGTCTATGGCTACACCTTC.

This rearrangement joins TRBV11-1 to TRBJ2-1; D gene unclear. Per the germline V gene, CDR1 is SGHAT and CDR2 is FQDESV (reference sequence). Trimming shortened V by 4 bases and J by 7 bases, and 14 bases separated the two germline ends. This CDR3 is 14 amino acids long. Written as DNA, the CDR3 is TGTGCCAGCAGCTCGCTGCCCTCGAGGAATGAGCAGTTCTTC. Translating gives CASSSLPSRNEQFF.

The chain employs TRBV5-4 and TRBJ2-2; D is unresolved. The germline CDR1 and CDR2 sequences are SGHNT and YYREEE (reference sequence). Trimming cost V 9 bases and J 0 bases, with 9 bases left between them. This CDR3 comprises 13 residues. The CDR3, as DNA: TGTGCCAACGTCGTGGCGAACACCGGGGAGCTGTTTTTT. The encoded protein is CANVVANTGELFF.

The J gene is TRBJ2-7, the V gene TRBV6-5, with 12 nucleotides matching TRBD2. The CDR3 runs to 15 residues. The trim removed 8 bases at V and 4 bases at J, leaving 9 bases unmatched. Germline assignment: CDR1 MNHEY and CDR2 SVGAGI. The CDR3 DNA follows: TGTGCCAGCTCACCTCTAGCGGGAGGGCCTTACGAGCAGTACTTC. Translating it yields CASSPLAGGPYEQYF.

The chain combines TRBV27 with TRBJ2-7, with D perhaps assigned TRBD1 or TRBD2 (7 bases each). Looked up from germline, CDR1 is MNHEY and CDR2 is SMNVEV (reference sequence). The CDR3 loop spans 17 amino acids. V was trimmed by 2 bases and J by 4 bases, leaving 21 bases between them. In DNA form, the CDR3 reads TGTGCCAGCAGTTTAGTAACTAGGGGGCGGGAGAGGTACGAGCAGTACTTC. Translated, it gives CASSLVTRGRERYEQYF.